These 7 T cell receptor beta chains were sequenced from one sample in a study of T cell repertoires in cytomegalovirus infection. No antigen has been assigned to these receptors. TCRdb fed the reads into MiXCR, producing one record per CDR3 protein. The sample has almost 90,000 distinct CDR3 sequences, around 32% seen once. Sequenced material: CD8+ T cells from cultured PBMCs, taken from culture after CMV antigen stimulation. The source is a human donor in good health (CMV status not recorded). Some clones in this sample may be carry-over from other donors' samples.

This clonotype was found a few times. The chain uses TRBV2 and TRBJ2-3; 10 bases line up with TRBD2. The length of the CDR3 is 16 residues. Germline CDR1 reads SNHLY; CDR2 reads FYNNEI. V lost 1 base to trimming and J lost 5 bases; unmatched junction nucleotides: 6. DNA for the CDR3: TGTGCCAGCAGTGAAGAGAGCGGGGGGGCCGGAGATACGCAGTATTTT. Translation: CASSEESGGAGDTQYF.

The chain uses TRBV24-1 and TRBJ1-1; 9 bases align to TRBD1. Germline V gene lookup returns CDR1 KGHDR and CDR2 SFDVKD. V lost 7 bases, J lost 5 bases, and 4 bases stayed unmatched. The CDR3 has 13 amino acids. CDR3 coding DNA: TGTGCCACCAGGTTTGGACAGGGGACTGAAGCTTTCTTT. Amino acid sequence: CATRFGQGTEAFF.

This clonotype was observed a handful of times. The chain carries TRBV7-9 and TRBJ1-5; possible D gene TRBD1, 5 bases. Germline V gives CDR1 SEHNR, CDR2 FQNEAQ (reference sequence). V was cut by 5 bases and J by 4 bases, with 6 bases left in between. The CDR3 is 12 amino acids. The CDR3 DNA is TGTGCCAGCAGCCCAGGGAATCAGCCCCAGCATTTT. This translates into CASSPGNQPQHF. The full variable domain, with the rest looked up from reference TRBV7-9 and TRBJ1-5, is DTGVSQNPRHKITKRGQNVTFRCDPISEHNRLYWYRQTLGQGPEFLTYFQNEAQLEKSRLLSDRFSAERPKGSFSTLEIQRTEQGDSAMYLCASSPGNQPQHFGDGTRLSIL.

In this sample, this clonotype turned up many times. The rearrangement joins TRBV19 to TRBJ2-1; no reliable D call. Germline V gene data show CDR1 as LNHDA and CDR2 as SQIVND (reference sequence). V lost 7 bases to trimming and J lost 8 bases, with 18 bases between them. This CDR3 is built from 14 residues. The CDR3, as DNA: TGTGCCAGTACCACCCAGACCTACCCGGATGAGCAGTTCTTC. Its translation: CASTTQTYPDEQFF. Together with reference TRBV19 and TRBJ2-1, the CDR3 gives the full variable domain: DGGITQSPKYLFRKEGQNVTLSCEQNLNHDAMYWYRQDPGQGLRLIYYSQIVNDFQKGDIAEGYSVSREKKESFPLTVTSAQKNPTAFYLCASTTQTYPDEQFFGPGTRLTVL.

J is TRBJ2-1 and V is TRBV19, with D perhaps being TRBD1 or TRBD2 (6 bases each). This CDR3 is built from 15 residues. V lost 5 bases and J 2 bases, leaving 13 bases between the germline ends. Germline CDR1 reads LNHDA; CDR2 reads SQIVND (reference sequence). The CDR3 coding sequence is TGTGCCAGTAGTCCATCGGGGGCTGCCTACAATGAGCAGTTCTTC. Translating gives CASSPSGAAYNEQFF.

The chain joins TRBV12-3 or TRBV12-4 to TRBJ2-5; D is possibly TRBD1 (6 bases). The germline V and J ends were trimmed by 3 bases and 1 base, with 12 bases remaining between them. There are 15 residues in the CDR3. The CDR3: CASSLYRDGQETQYF. The CDR3 DNA sequence: TGTGCCAGCAGTTTGTACAGGGATGGCCAAGAGACCCAGTACTTC.

The V and J genes are TRBV4-1 and TRBJ2-4; D is uncertain. The CDR3 has 13 amino acids. In germline, CDR1 is MGHRA, CDR2 YSYEKL. V was pared by 3 bases and J by 8 bases, with 11 bases between. The CDR3 DNA reads as TGCGCCAGCAGCCAGGTTGGTTCGGACATTCAGTACTTC. Translated, it gives CASSQVGSDIQYF.